This T cell receptor (beta chain) is from a study of T cells in women clearing cervical HPV infection. In the study overall: Controls were women whose single incident HPV16 infection cleared within 12 months without precancer or cancer. General study findings and limits: CIN3+ cases had significantly higher TCR richness than controls; evenness did not differ. Controls had more TRBV6-7 (0.16%) than cases (roughly 0.11%).

Cervical HPV DNA detected by MY09/MY11 PCR, typed by dot-blot. The CDR3 loop spans 15 amino acids. With V trimmed by 4 bases and J by 5 bases, 5 bases remained unmatched. Germline V CDR1 and CDR2: SGHRS, YFSETQ. The table came from immunoSEQ multiplex PCR; TCRdb's copy has only in-frame clones and leaves some out. In total, the table holds tens of thousands of clones. With regard to this clone: The antigen remains undetermined. Read data end 3 residues before the CDR3 end; the end is taken from the germline J gene.

Sample: blood buffy coat. The rearrangement links TRBV5-1 to TRBJ2-5, with 13 nucleotides matching TRBD2. The sequence derives from a woman aged 18-69 years with a cervical HPV16 infection that either progressed to CIN3+ or cleared (not recorded which). This CDR3 is CASSQTSGGEETQYF. The covered CDR3 bases are TGCGCCAGCAGCCAAACTAGCGGGGGGGAGGAGACC.